These 18 T cell receptor beta chains were sequenced from one sample in a study of Ad26.COV2.S vaccination and SARS-CoV-2 variants. Treatment of the sample: some 19 received Ad26.COV2.S at low or high dose, single or two shots; roughly five received placebo; per-sample allocation not given. Day 63 after the first injection of vaccine or placebo was the sampling time. Here immunoSEQ multiplex PCR was the method, and the copy in TCRdb shows in-frame clones only, minus some. The table records roughly 380,000 clones, roughly 88% of them present only once. This sample comprised peripheral blood, obtained in a trial of Ad26.COV2.S vaccine versus placebo. These receptors all stem from a person between 18 and 60 years old who received the Ad26.COV2.S COVID-19 vaccine or a placebo.

This sequence joins TRBV6-5 and TRBJ1-2; D is ambiguous. The CDR3 covers 13 residues. CDR1 and CDR2 from the germline V gene are MNHEY and SVGAGI. The V gene lost 5 bases and the J gene lost 2 bases, with 9 bases spanning the gap. Here the CDR3 DNA reads TGTGCCAGCAGTAAGGACTCAAACTATGGCTACACCTTC. Its protein product is CASSKDSNYGYTF.

The chain uses TRBV11-2 and TRBJ1-1, with D possibly TRBD1 on 6 matching bases. The V end lost 1 base, the J end lost 0 bases, and 15 bases lay between the germline ends. This CDR3 has 17 amino acids. The germline gives CDR1 SGHAT, CDR2 FQNNGV. This CDR3 reads CASSLAPQGVVNTEAFF. The CDR3 DNA reads TGTGCCAGCAGCTTAGCCCCACAGGGAGTGGTGAACACTGAAGCTTTCTTT.

CDR3 in amino acids: CAISRTLETQYF. CDR3 DNA: TGTGCCATTTCCCGGACCCTGGAGACCCAGTACTTC. The chain is built from TRBV28 and TRBJ2-5; no definite D call. V was cut by 10 bases and J by 5 bases, with 14 bases left in between. The CDR3 has 12 residues. Per germline, CDR1 MDHEN and CDR2 SYDVKM.

The chain employs TRBV4-2 and TRBJ2-7; 12 bases line up with TRBD2. CDR3 length: 16 residues. Germline V gene lookup returns CDR1 LGHNA and CDR2 YNFKEQ. The V and J ends lost 3 bases and 6 bases, in that order; junction bases with no gene match: 9. The CDR3 spells CASSQPTSGGPLEQYF. CDR3 nucleotide sequence: TGTGCCAGCAGCCAGCCCACTAGCGGGGGGCCTCTCGAGCAGTACTTC.

V usage is TRBV6-6 and J usage is TRBJ2-7, with TRBD1 as a possible D gene (6 bases). V lost 1 base and J lost 1, with 8 bases in between. This CDR3 has 14 amino acids. Germline values: CDR1 MNHNY, CDR2 SVGAGI (reference sequence). The CDR3, as DNA: TGTGCCAGCAGTTACTTCACAGGGTCCTACGAGCAGTACTTC. Encoded protein: CASSYFTGSYEQYF.

The genes are TRBV13 and TRBJ2-2; D is unclear. V lost 3 bases and J lost 2, with 4 bases in between. CDR3 length: 13 amino acids. Germline lookup yields CDR1 PRHDT and CDR2 FYEKMQ (reference sequence). CDR3 in DNA: TGTGCCAGCAGCTTGAGAAACACCGGGGAGCTGTTTTTT. Translating gives CASSLRNTGELFF.

V and J are TRBV19 and TRBJ1-5; no clear D gene. V was trimmed by 3 bases and J by 4 bases, leaving 10 bases between them. Germline CDR1 LNHDA, CDR2 SQIVND (reference sequence). The CDR3 consists of 14 residues. CDR3: CASSIPGYNQPQHF. In DNA form, the CDR3 reads TGTGCCAGTAGTATCCCGGGATATAATCAGCCCCAGCATTTT.

The chain is built from TRBV12-3 or TRBV12-4 and TRBJ1-5, with unresolved D. V was clipped by 3 bases and J by 10 bases, with 10 bases between them. There are 12 residues in the CDR3. The DNA of the CDR3 is TGTGCCAGCAGTTTCGGGGTTGGACCCCAGCATTTT. As protein: CASSFGVGPQHF.

The chain uses TRBV6-5 and TRBJ2-7; D may be TRBD2 (5 bases). From germline, CDR1 is MNHEY and CDR2 SVGAGI. The CDR3 length is 15 residues. Deletions cut 0 bases from V and 1 base from J, with 10 bases between. For the CDR3, the DNA is TGTGCCAGCAGTTACTCCGGGGAAGGGTCCTACGAGCAGTACTTC. It encodes CASSYSGEGSYEQYF.

This clone has more than one count but fewer than ten. This chain joins TRBV6-5 and TRBJ2-1; tentatively, D is TRBD2 (6 bases). The germline V and J ends were trimmed by 5 bases and 6 bases, with 17 bases remaining between them. The CDR3 totals 15 residues. Germline CDR1 MNHEY, CDR2 SVGAGI. CDR3 sequence (DNA): TGTGCCAGCAGTAGGGGACTCCCAGGTGGCAATGAGCAGTTCTTC. It codes for CASSRGLPGGNEQFF.

The rearrangement joins TRBV4-3 to TRBJ2-6; D may match TRBD1 or TRBD2 (5 bases each). Germline CDR1 is LGHNA and CDR2 is YSLEER. This CDR3 spans 16 amino acids. Trimming shortened V by 1 base and J by 2 bases, and 9 bases separated the two germline ends. The CDR3 DNA follows: TGCGCCAGCAGCCAAGGGATGGGGGCTGGGGCCAACGTCCTGACTTTC. It specifies CASSQGMGAGANVLTF.

This clone was picked up a small number of times. The chain couples TRBV18 to TRBJ1-2; 7 bases are a match to TRBD1. The CDR3 runs 17 residues. In germline, CDR1 is KGHSH, CDR2 LQKENI. With 1 base clipped from V and 6 bases from J, the junction kept 14 bases outside the gene matches. The CDR3 DNA reads as TGTGCCAGCTCACCACAGAAGGGAAGGGGGACAGCGCATGGCTACACCTTC. Translating gives CASSPQKGRGTAHGYTF.

This clone was counted a few times. The V call is TRBV29-1, the J call TRBJ2-7; weak D call: TRBD2 (6 bases). CDR1 and CDR2 from the germline V gene are SQVTM and ANQGSEA. This CDR3 is built from 13 residues. Trimming shortened V by 6 bases and J by 3 bases, and 15 bases separated the two germline ends. CDR3 sequence (DNA): TGCAGCGTGCAGACTAGTTCCTTCTACGAGCAGTACTTC. Translated: CSVQTSSFYEQYF.

The rearrangement links TRBV11-2 to TRBJ2-7; 10 bases are a match to TRBD1. Losses at the gene ends were 1 base for V and 1 base for J; bases not matched to a gene: 7. The CDR3 runs to 17 residues. Germline V lookup: CDR1 SGHAT, CDR2 FQNNGV. CDR3 protein: CASSLGRGGQGSYEQYF. DNA of the CDR3: TGTGCCAGCAGCTTAGGGAGAGGGGGACAGGGGTCCTACGAGCAGTACTTC.

The V and J genes are TRBV4-3 and TRBJ2-3; the D is unclear. V shed 0 bases and J shed 2 bases, with 9 bases lying between them. Looked up from germline, CDR1 is LGHNA and CDR2 is YSLEER. The CDR3 totals 15 residues. The CDR3 DNA is TGCGCCAGCAGCCAAGATGGGCGGTACACAGATACGCAGTATTTT. This encodes CASSQDGRYTDTQYF.

The genes are TRBV28 and TRBJ1-2, with TRBD1 matching 9 bases. The junction had 12 bases not matched to a gene; V was cut back by 11 bases and J by 2 bases. The CDR3 extends over 15 amino acids. CDR1 is MDHEN and CDR2 is SYDVKM in the germline V gene. In DNA form, the CDR3 reads TGTGCCGCACTAACCAGAGACAGGGGGAACTATGGCTACACCTTC. Translation gives CAALTRDRGNYGYTF.

CDR3: CASSINENQETQYF. CDR3 in DNA: TGTGCCAGTAGTATTAACGAGAACCAAGAGACCCAGTACTTC. This chain joins TRBV19 and TRBJ2-5; D gene ambiguous. Trimming left V 3 bases short and J 0 bases short, with 8 bases between. Germline V gene data show CDR1 as LNHDA and CDR2 as SQIVND (reference sequence). The CDR3 has 14 amino acids. Using reference TRBV19 and TRBJ2-5 for the parts outside the CDR3, the full variable domain is DGGITQSPKYLFRKEGQNVTLSCEQNLNHDAMYWYRQDPGQGLRLIYYSQIVNDFQKGDIAEGYSVSREKKESFPLTVTSAQKNPTAFYLCASSINENQETQYFGPGTRLLVL.

The gene calls are TRBV6-5 and TRBJ2-2; TRBD1 might be the D (6 bases). Germline CDR1 is MNHEY and CDR2 is SVGAGI. The V end lost 5 bases, the J end lost 4 bases, and 11 bases lay between the germline ends. The CDR3 is made up of 14 amino acids. Here the CDR3 DNA reads TGTGCCAGCAGTCCCGGGACACCCACCGGGGAGCTGTTTTTT. Residues: CASSPGTPTGELFF.